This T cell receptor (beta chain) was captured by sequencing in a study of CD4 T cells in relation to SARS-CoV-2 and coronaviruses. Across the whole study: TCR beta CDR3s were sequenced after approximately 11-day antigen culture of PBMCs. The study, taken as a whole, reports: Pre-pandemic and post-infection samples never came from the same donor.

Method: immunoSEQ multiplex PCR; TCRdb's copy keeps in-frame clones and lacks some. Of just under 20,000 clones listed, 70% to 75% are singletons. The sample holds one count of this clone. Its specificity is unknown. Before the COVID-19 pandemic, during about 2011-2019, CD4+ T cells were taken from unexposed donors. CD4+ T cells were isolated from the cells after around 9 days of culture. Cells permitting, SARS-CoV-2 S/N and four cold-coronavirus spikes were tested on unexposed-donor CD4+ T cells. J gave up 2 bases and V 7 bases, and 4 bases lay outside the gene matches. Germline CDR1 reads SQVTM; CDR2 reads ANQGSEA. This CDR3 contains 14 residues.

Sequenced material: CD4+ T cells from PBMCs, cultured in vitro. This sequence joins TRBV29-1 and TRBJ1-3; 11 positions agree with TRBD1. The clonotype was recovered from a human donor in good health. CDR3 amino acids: CSGGDRGTGNTIYF. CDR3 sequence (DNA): TGCAGCGGGGGGGACAGGGGGACTGGAAACACCATATATTTT.